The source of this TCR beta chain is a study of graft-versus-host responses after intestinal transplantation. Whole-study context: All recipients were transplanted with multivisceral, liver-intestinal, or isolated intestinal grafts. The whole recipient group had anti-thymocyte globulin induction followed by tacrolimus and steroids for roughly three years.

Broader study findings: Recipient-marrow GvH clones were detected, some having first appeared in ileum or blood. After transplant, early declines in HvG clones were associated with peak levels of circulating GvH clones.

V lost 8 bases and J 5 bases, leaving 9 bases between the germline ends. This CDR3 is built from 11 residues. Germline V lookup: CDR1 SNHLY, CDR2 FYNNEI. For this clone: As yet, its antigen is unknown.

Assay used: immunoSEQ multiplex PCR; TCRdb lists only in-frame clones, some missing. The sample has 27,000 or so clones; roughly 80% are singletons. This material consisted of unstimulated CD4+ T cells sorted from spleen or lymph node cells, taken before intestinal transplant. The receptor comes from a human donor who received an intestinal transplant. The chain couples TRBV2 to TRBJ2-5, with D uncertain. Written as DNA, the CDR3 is TGTGCCAGCGCCGAAGAGGAGACCCAGTACTTC. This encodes CASAEEETQYF.